This T cell receptor beta chain emerged from a study of Tregs in tolerant kidney transplant recipients. Regarding this clone: Its antigen is unidentified. The observed sequence ends 3 residues before the CDR3 terminus, with the missing tail filled in from the germline J gene.

Study conclusions and caveats: Tregs expanded with activated donor B cells seemed most donor-specific.

The CDR3 covers 15 residues. CDR1 and CDR2 (germline): LNHDA, SQIVND (reference sequence). Trimming removed 4 bases from V and 4 bases from J; junction bases left unmatched: 6. TCRdb's table, derived via immunoSEQ multiplex PCR, lists solely in-frame clones and lacks some. The sample data list approximately 52,000 clones. The TCR originated in a human donor who received a combined kidney and bone marrow transplant. The specimen was CD4+ T cells from blood, collected before the transplant. The chain carries TRBV19 and TRBJ2-1; 8 positions match TRBD1. This chain's CDR3 is CASSTGQGAYNEQFF. Incomplete CDR3 DNA: TGTGCCAGTAGTACCGGACAGGGAGCTTACAATGAG.